One and the same sample provided the 2 T cell receptor beta chains below, sequenced in a study of cytomegalovirus exposure and HLA in healthy donors. The study ran its PCR with 60 Vbeta and 13 Jbeta primers. The table came from immunoSEQ multiplex PCR; TCRdb's copy has only in-frame clones and leaves some out. The sample includes roughly 170,000 clones, 77% of them seen just once. Material: PBMCs. These receptors were taken from a woman in her 30s in good health and CMV-seronegative.

CDR3 DNA sequence: TGTGCCTGGAGGAGGTCTATCAATCAGCCCCAGCATTTT. Translated: CAWRRSINQPQHF. The chain carries TRBV30 and TRBJ1-5; D gene uncertain. With 3 bases removed from V and 3 bases from J, the gap between germline ends came to 9 bases. The length of the CDR3 is 13 residues. Per germline, CDR1 GTSNPN and CDR2 SVGIG (reference sequence).

In this sample, this clone turned up a few times. This chain connects TRBV7-9 to TRBJ2-3; 8 nucleotides agree with TRBD1. V gave up 11 bases and J gave up 8 bases; unmatched junction bases: 9. Germline CDR1 SEHNR, CDR2 FQNEAQ (reference sequence). This CDR3 comprises 12 residues. CDR3 nucleotide sequence: TGTGCCTGGGGACAGGAAAGCAGTACGCAGTATTTT. Amino acids: CAWGQESSTQYF.